These 29 T cell receptor beta chains came from one sample sequenced in a study of Graves' ophthalmopathy and Graves' hyperthyroidism. RNA transcripts were the source from which TCR beta CDR3 regions were amplified. In the first round, RT-PCR was carried out with HTBI primers, and a multiplex PCR formed the second round. One entry per CDR3 protein results from TCRdb running MiXCR on the multiplex PCR reads. The table has 230,000 or so distinct CDR3 sequences, about 46% seen once. The sample comprised peripheral blood. These receptors were collected from an adult man with Graves' ophthalmopathy.

The V gene is TRBV5-1, the J gene TRBJ1-1; D might be TRBD1 (6 bases). Germline V lookup: CDR1 SGHRS, CDR2 YFSETQ. Trimming shortened V by 3 bases and J by 7 bases, and 16 bases separated the two germline ends. CDR3 length: 14 residues. DNA for the CDR3: TGCGCCAGCAGCTATGGGGGCGAGAACGGTGAAGCTTTCTTT. Translated: CASSYGGENGEAFF. The full variable domain, with the rest looked up from reference TRBV5-1 and TRBJ1-1, is KAGVTQTPRYLIKTRGQQVTLSCSPISGHRSVSWYQQTPGQGLQFLFEYFSETQRNKGNFPGRFSGRQFSNSRSEMNVSTLELGDSALYLCASSYGGENGEAFFGQGTRLTVV.

This clonotype was seen a few times. The CDR3 nucleotides are TGTGCCAGCAGCTTCTTGGCAGAGCAGTACTTC. Protein: CASSFLAEQYF. This chain connects TRBV7-9 to TRBJ2-7, with D uncertain. Looked up from germline, CDR1 is SEHNR and CDR2 is FQNEAQ (reference sequence). The CDR3 extends over 11 amino acids. Trimming took off 3 bases at V and 7 bases at J, with 7 bases between the two ends.

The chain links TRBV20-1 to TRBJ1-2; D remains unclear. Germline V lookup: CDR1 DFQATT, CDR2 SNEGSKA (reference sequence). The length of the CDR3 is 16 residues. V lost 4 bases to trimming and J lost 4 bases, with 22 bases between them. In nucleotides, the CDR3 is TGCAGTGCTAAAAAAGGAATCTCCCAACCTACCTATGGCTACACCTTC. Its protein product is CSAKKGISQPTYGYTF.

The chain joins TRBV15 to TRBJ1-3, with a weak D call TRBD1 (5 bases). The CDR3 sequence is 13 residues long. CDR1 LNHNV and CDR2 YYDKDF come from the germline V gene (reference sequence). Trimming took 1 base from V and 4 from J, leaving 5 bases between them. The CDR3 loop reads CATSRGQGNTIYF. The CDR3 bases are TGTGCCACCAGCAGAGGACAGGGAAACACCATATATTTT. Full variable domain (rest looked up from reference TRBV15 and TRBJ1-3): DAMVIQNPRYQVTQFGKPVTLSCSQTLNHNVMYWYQQKSSQAPKLLFHYYDKDFNNEADTPDNFQSRRPNTSFCFLDIRSPGLGDTAMYLCATSRGQGNTIYFGEGSWLTVV.

In its sample, this clonotype was seen once. Given a much more abundant clone one base away, this may be a read error. The chain is built from TRBV7-8 and TRBJ1-2; unclear D gene. The CDR3 is made up of 13 amino acids. V gave up 1 base and J gave up 8 bases, with 11 bases separating them. Germline values: CDR1 SGHVS, CDR2 FQNEAQ. The CDR3, as DNA: TGTGCCAGCAGCTTAGTACCAGTGGACGGCTACACCTTC. Translation gives CASSLVPVDGYTF.

There are a few counts of this clonotype. This chain connects TRBV2 to TRBJ1-5; D unresolved. Germline V gene lookup returns CDR1 SNHLY and CDR2 FYNNEI. V dropped 6 bases and J dropped 5 bases, with 14 bases sitting between them. CDR3 size: 14 residues. CDR3 amino acids: CASRRGPRDQPQHF. The CDR3 nucleotides are TGTGCCAGCAGACGCGGGCCGAGGGATCAGCCCCAGCATTTT. Based on the CDR3 plus reference TRBV2 and TRBJ1-5, the full variable domain is EPEVTQTPSHQVTQMGQEVILRCVPISNHLYFYWYRQILGQKVEFLVSFYNNEISEKSEIFDDQFSVERPDGSNFTLKIRSTKLEDSAMYFCASRRGPRDQPQHFGDGTRLSIL.

With regard to this clonotype: It may be a read error: a sequence one base away is much more abundant. Here the CDR3 omits its conserved ending phenylalanine or tryptophan, so a read error is the likely source. V usage is TRBV20-1 and J usage is TRBJ1-6; D not resolved. The germline CDR1 and CDR2 sequences are DFQATT and SNEGSKA (reference sequence). The CDR3 is made up of 11 amino acids. V shed 7 bases and J shed 7 bases, with 8 bases lying between them. The DNA for the CDR3 is TGCAGTGTCTTGTCCAATTCACCCCTCCACCTT. Protein: CSVLSNSPLHL.

This clonotype was seen more than once but under ten times. This chain joins TRBV6-6 and TRBJ2-7; D is uncertain. This CDR3 region has 14 residues. CDR1 MNHNY and CDR2 SVGAGI come from the germline V gene (reference sequence). V lost 2 bases, J lost 1 base, and 9 bases lay in between. The CDR3 DNA reads as TGTGCCAGCAGTTACAATAGGGAATCCTACGAGCAGTACTTC. Amino acid sequence: CASSYNRESYEQYF.

This chain links TRBV6-5 with TRBJ1-1; D is unclear. This CDR3 is built from 14 residues. V lost 5 bases and J lost 4, with 14 bases in between. Germline values: CDR1 MNHEY, CDR2 SVGAGI. This CDR3 is CASSKGSGRTEAFF. DNA for the CDR3: TGTGCCAGCAGTAAGGGTTCGGGTCGCACTGAAGCTTTCTTT.

CDR3 coding DNA: TGTGCCAGCAGTTTAACCACGGCCGAGCAGTACTTC. This gives the protein CASSLTTAEQYF. V usage is TRBV28 and J usage is TRBJ2-7; D ambiguous. Trimming took 2 bases from V and 6 from J, leaving 8 bases between them. CDR1 and CDR2 (germline): MDHEN, SYDVKM. The CDR3 is 12 residues long. Supplemented by reference TRBV28 and TRBJ2-7, the full variable domain reads DVKVTQSSRYLVKRTGEKVFLECVQDMDHENMFWYRQDPGLGLRLIYFSYDVKMKEKGDIPEGYSVSREKKERFSLILESASTNQTSMYLCASSLTTAEQYFGPGTRLTVT.

CDR3 nucleotides: TGTGCCAGCAGCCCCATAGGGTCCGGGGAGCTGTTTTTT. This codes for CASSPIGSGELFF. The chain is built from TRBV7-6 and TRBJ2-2, with D unclear. This CDR3 has 13 amino acids. Trimming took 5 bases from V and 6 from J, leaving 10 bases between them. Germline CDR1 is SGHVS and CDR2 is FNYEAQ.

The chain couples TRBV20-1 to TRBJ1-6, with TRBD1 identical over 7 bases. CDR3 length: 16 residues. Trimming removed 5 bases from V and 7 bases from J; junction bases left unmatched: 14. Germline CDR1 is DFQATT and CDR2 is SNEGSKA (reference sequence). CDR3 nucleotides: TGCAGTGCTTCCTCCGGGACAGTGGGTGGGAATTCACCCCTCCACTTT. It translates to CSASSGTVGGNSPLHF.

The chain uses TRBV20-1 and TRBJ2-5, with 8 bases matching TRBD1. The CDR3 spans 14 residues. With V trimmed by 5 bases and J by 5 bases, 10 bases remained unmatched. Germline V lookup: CDR1 DFQATT, CDR2 SNEGSKA (reference sequence). CDR3 amino acids: CSASMTGAGETQYF. The CDR3 DNA reads TGCAGTGCTTCTATGACAGGGGCAGGGGAGACCCAGTACTTC.

This clonotype was detected a few times. This rearrangement joins TRBV7-9 to TRBJ1-1; TRBD1 aligns across 12 bases. CDR1 and CDR2 from the germline V gene are SEHNR and FQNEAQ (reference sequence). This CDR3 comprises 14 residues. The V segment lost 4 bases and the J segment 10 bases; nucleotides outside the gene matches: 7. CDR3 region: CASSSGQGAKGAFF. The CDR3, as DNA: TGTGCCAGCAGCTCGGGACAGGGGGCTAAGGGAGCTTTCTTT.

The CDR3 DNA reads TGTGCCACCAGTCCCGGGGGGGTAAATCAGCCCCAGCATTTT. It encodes CATSPGGVNQPQHF. The chain employs TRBV24-1 and TRBJ1-5; tentatively, D is TRBD1 (5 bases). The CDR3 covers 14 residues. CDR1 KGHDR and CDR2 SFDVKD come from the germline V gene. The V end lost 6 bases, the J end lost 4 bases, and 12 bases lay between the germline ends.

In this sample, this clonotype turned up many times. The J gene is TRBJ1-1, the V gene TRBV29-1; TRBD1 matches at 8 bases. Trimming removed 7 bases from V and 0 bases from J; junction bases left unmatched: 4. CDR1 is SQVTM and CDR2 is ANQGSEA in the germline V gene. The CDR3 is 13 residues long. The CDR3 here is CSADRGLNTEAFF. DNA for the CDR3: TGCAGCGCTGACAGGGGACTGAACACTGAAGCTTTCTTT.

As to this clonotype: This CDR3 fails to terminate in the conserved phenylalanine or tryptophan, so it likely reflects a read error. The V and J genes are TRBV6-5 and TRBJ1-6; D uncertain. Looked up from germline, CDR1 is MNHEY and CDR2 is SVGAGI. This CDR3 is built from 12 residues. Trimming pared 5 bases from V and 8 bases from J, leaving 7 bases between. The CDR3 is CASSGSDSPLHL. The DNA for the CDR3 is TGTGCCAGCAGTGGGTCCGATTCACCCCTCCACCTT.

This clonotype was counted many times. V gene TRBV29-1 combines with J gene TRBJ1-5; D gene ambiguous. V lost 3 bases and J 5 bases, leaving 8 bases between the germline ends. The CDR3 has 12 residues. CDR1 is SQVTM, CDR2 ANQGSEA, per germline. The CDR3 protein is CSVDDGHQPQHF. CDR3 DNA: TGCAGCGTTGATGACGGCCATCAGCCCCAGCATTTT.

The table lists this clonotype with many counts. The V call is TRBV7-6, the J call TRBJ1-1; D may be TRBD1 (6 bases). This CDR3 spans 13 amino acids. Germline V lookup: CDR1 SGHVS, CDR2 FNYEAQ. V was cut by 10 bases and J by 4 bases, with 16 bases left in between. Here the CDR3 reads CATSRGVGTEAFF. CDR3 coding DNA: TGTGCCACCTCAAGGGGGGTGGGCACTGAAGCTTTCTTT.

The chain couples TRBV2 to TRBJ2-2; tentatively, D is TRBD2 (5 bases). Trimming left V 2 bases short and J 8 bases short, with 18 bases between. Germline lookup yields CDR1 SNHLY and CDR2 FYNNEI. This CDR3 has 16 amino acids. The CDR3 is CASSERSGWESGELFF. The CDR3 DNA is TGTGCCAGCAGTGAACGTTCGGGGTGGGAAAGTGGGGAGCTGTTTTTT.

On this clonotype: One junction end disagrees with the germline gene, perhaps due to a read error. The chain uses TRBV29-1 and TRBJ2-7, with 7 bases aligning to TRBD1. This CDR3 has 11 residues. Germline V CDR1 and CDR2: SQVTM, ANQGSEA. Here the CDR3 reads CSVEFGQEISF. The DNA of the CDR3 is TGCAGCGTTGAATTCGGACAGGAAATCTCTTTC.

The table lists this clonotype with a few counts. The chain joins TRBV6-1 to TRBJ1-5; TRBD1 might be the D (6 bases). This CDR3 has 14 amino acids. Germline V gene sequence: CDR1 MNHNS, CDR2 SASEGT. Trimming left V 7 bases short and J 5 bases short, with 15 bases between. For the CDR3, the DNA is TGTGCCAGCACCGAAGGGGGGGCTGATCAGCCCCAGCATTTT. Translating it yields CASTEGGADQPQHF.

This chain links TRBV7-9 with TRBJ1-1; D unclear. The CDR3 covers 13 residues. V lost 7 bases and J 1 base, leaving 10 bases between the germline ends. Germline CDR1 is SEHNR and CDR2 is FQNEAQ (reference sequence). The CDR3 nucleotides are TGTGCCAGCACCCCGTCCGGGAACACTGAAGCTTTCTTT. This sequence encodes CASTPSGNTEAFF.

This chain uses TRBV20-1 with TRBJ1-2; 9 bases are shared with TRBD1. The CDR3 spans 16 residues. Per germline, CDR1 DFQATT and CDR2 SNEGSKA (reference sequence). The ends lost 2 bases at V and 2 bases at J; junction bases unmatched: 9. DNA for the CDR3: TGCAGTGCTAGACCCGACCCGGGACAGGGAAACTATGGCTACACCTTC. It is translated as CSARPDPGQGNYGYTF.

This chain links TRBV29-1 with TRBJ1-1; D gene unclear. Germline CDR1 SQVTM, CDR2 ANQGSEA. V gave up 3 bases and J gave up 14 bases, with 31 bases separating them. The CDR3 contains 16 residues. Here the CDR3 reads CSVELAGGPGYNEQFF. CDR3 DNA: TGCAGCGTTGAGCTAGCGGGAGGGCCAGGATACAATGAGCAGTTCTTT. Full variable domain (rest looked up from reference TRBV29-1 and TRBJ1-1): SAVISQKPSRDICQRGTSLTIQCQVDSQVTMMFWYRQQPGQSLTLIATANQGSEATYESGFVIDKFPISRPNLTFSTLTVSNMSPEDSSIYLCSVELAGGPGYNEQFFGQGTRLTVV.

The CDR3 DNA reads as TGTGCCAGCAGCCAATCCCGGGACATTAGGGCCGGGGAGCTGTTTTTT. This gives the protein CASSQSRDIRAGELFF. The V and J genes are TRBV9 and TRBJ2-2; perhaps TRBD1 as D (6 bases). Germline CDR1 SGDLS, CDR2 YYNGEE. Trimming took 4 bases from V and 6 from J, leaving 19 bases between them. CDR3 size: 16 residues.

The chain couples TRBV10-2 to TRBJ2-5; TRBD2 matches 7 bases. V lost 5 bases to trimming and J lost 9 bases; unmatched junction nucleotides: 9. The CDR3 totals 13 residues. CDR1 and CDR2 (germline): WSHSY, SAAADI. Written as DNA, the CDR3 is TGCGCCAGCAGTTCAGACGGGAGGAGGCCCCAGTACTTC. It is translated as CASSSDGRRPQYF.

As regards this clonotype: Germline is not matched at one junction end, which may reflect a read error. The chain couples TRBV4-1 to TRBJ1-5; possible D gene TRBD1, 6 bases. The germline CDR1 and CDR2 sequences are MGHRA and YSYEKL. This CDR3 contains 14 residues. The CDR3 loop reads CASSQQVGGQPQHF. CDR3 nucleotides: TGTGCCAGCAGCCAACAGGTAGGGGGGCAGCCCCAGCATTTT.

This clonotype appeared a few times. DNA of the CDR3: TGTGCCAGCAGGGGGACGGACTCCTACGAGCAGTACTTC. It encodes CASRGTDSYEQYF. The rearrangement links TRBV7-8 to TRBJ2-7; D is possibly TRBD1 or TRBD2 (5 bases each). This CDR3 contains 13 residues. The germline V and J ends were trimmed by 6 bases and 0 bases, with 9 bases remaining between them. Germline CDR1 SGHVS, CDR2 FQNEAQ.